Presented here are 9 T cell receptor beta chains from one specimen sequenced in a study of neurological immune-mediated disorders. TCRdb re-derived calls from the 5' RACE reads in MiXCR, one entry per CDR3 protein. Counted here are approximately 50,000 distinct CDR3 sequences, 10% to 13% occurring once; the ten biggest clones make up roughly 5%. The specimen was PBMCs. The receptors stem from a man between 65 and 85 years old with HTLV-1-associated myelopathy (HAM/TSP).

This clonotype has at least ten counts. The chain is built from TRBV29-1 and TRBJ2-1; D assignment may be TRBD1 or TRBD2 (5 bases each). The germline gives CDR1 SQVTM, CDR2 ANQGSEA. Trimming shortened V by 4 bases and J by 10 bases, and 20 bases separated the two germline ends. The CDR3 spans 14 residues. The CDR3 reads CSVAVGTTIGEQFF. In DNA form, the CDR3 reads TGCAGCGTTGCTGTAGGGACCACCATAGGAGAGCAGTTCTTC.

This clonotype was counted between two and nine times. The chain carries TRBV20-1 and TRBJ2-5; D gene unclear. The V gene lost 4 bases and the J gene lost 0 bases, with 18 bases spanning the gap. Germline loops: CDR1 DFQATT, CDR2 SNEGSKA (reference sequence). The CDR3 contains 16 residues. The DNA of the CDR3 is TGCAGTGCTACCTCCCCTTTGGCCGTGTACCAAGAGACCCAGTACTTC. Translation: CSATSPLAVYQETQYF.

This clonotype was observed at least ten times. The chain combines TRBV3-1 with TRBJ2-2; TRBD1 might be the D (6 bases). This CDR3 contains 16 residues. With 1 base removed from V and 0 bases from J, the gap between germline ends came to 9 bases. Germline-derived CDR1 and CDR2 are LGHDT and YNNKEL (reference sequence). CDR3 sequence: CASSQGSGANTGELFF. Here the CDR3 DNA reads TGTGCCAGCAGCCAAGGATCAGGGGCGAACACCGGGGAGCTGTTTTTT.

This clonotype was seen ten or more times. The chain uses TRBV5-6 and TRBJ2-3, with D tentatively TRBD2 (6 bases). Trimming removed 1 base at V and 2 bases at J, with 11 bases between. The CDR3 loop spans 15 amino acids. The germline gives CDR1 SGHDT, CDR2 YYEEEE. The CDR3: CASSLMAGFTDTQYF. The CDR3 DNA is TGTGCCAGCAGCTTGATGGCGGGATTCACAGATACGCAGTATTTT. Filled out from reference TRBV5-6 and TRBJ2-3, the complete variable domain reads DAGVTQSPTHLIKTRGQQVTLRCSPKSGHDTVSWYQQALGQGPQFIFQYYEEEERQRGNFPDRFSGHQFPNYSSELNVNALLLGDSALYLCASSLMAGFTDTQYFGPGTRLTVL.

This clonotype was counted only a few times. The chain joins TRBV4-1 to TRBJ2-7; D perhaps matches TRBD1 (5 bases). Germline CDR1 reads MGHRA; CDR2 reads YSYEKL. The V end lost 1 base, the J end lost 5 bases, and 12 bases lay between the germline ends. The CDR3 length is 14 residues. The CDR3 region has the DNA TGCGCCAGCAGCCAAGGACAGTCTAGGGACGAGCAGTACTTC. This translates into CASSQGQSRDEQYF.

Turning to this clonotype: A much larger clone lies a single base off, so this may be a read error. V is TRBV7-9 and J is TRBJ2-3, with TRBD1 as a possible D gene (6 bases). V was shortened by 5 bases and J by 1 base, with 22 bases between the two germline ends. The length of the CDR3 is 18 residues. CDR1 is SEHNR, CDR2 FQNEAQ, per germline (reference sequence). The CDR3 loop is CASSPTGFIGTRTDTQYF. The CDR3, as DNA: TGTGCCAGCAGCCCTACAGGGTTTATCGGGACCCGCACAGATACGCAGTATTTT.

Ten or more counts support this clonotype. This chain links TRBV19 with TRBJ2-7; the D gene is possibly TRBD2 (5 bases). The ends were cut back, 6 bases at V and 5 bases at J, with 14 bases in the middle. Germline V gene data show CDR1 as LNHDA and CDR2 as SQIVND (reference sequence). The CDR3 has 13 amino acids. The DNA of the CDR3 is TGTGCCAGTAGCTACCCCGGAGGAGACGAGCAGTACTTC. It translates to CASSYPGGDEQYF.

The table lists this clonotype with many counts. The chain employs TRBV4-3 and TRBJ2-4; D possibly matches TRBD1 or TRBD2 (5 bases each). The CDR3 runs 14 residues. Germline CDR1 is LGHNA and CDR2 is YSLEER. V gave up 1 base and J gave up 1 base, with 5 bases separating them. CDR3: CASSQGGAKNIQYF. DNA of the CDR3: TGCGCCAGCAGCCAAGGGGGGGCCAAAAACATTCAGTACTTC.

As to this clonotype: This may be a read error, as it is one base from a much larger clone. The rearrangement links TRBV5-1 to TRBJ2-6; 11 bases map to TRBD1. The CDR3 runs to 18 residues. Germline values: CDR1 SGHRS, CDR2 YFSETQ. The CDR3 coding sequence is TGCGCCATCAGCCCCGGGACAGGGGGTATCTCTGGGGCCAACGTCCTGACTTTC. As protein: CAISPGTGGISGANVLTF.